The present entry profiles one T cell receptor beta chain with its context. Its target is not known. Germline V gene sequence: CDR1 LNHDA, CDR2 SQIVND (reference sequence). V was pared by 4 bases and J by 4 bases, with 3 bases of the junction left unmatched. CDR3 size: 15 residues. As part of library construction, unique molecular identifiers were attached to individual cDNA molecules. TCRdb used MiXCR to reprocess the 5' RACE reads, holding one entry per CDR3 protein. The sample consists of approximately 81,000 distinct CDR3 sequences, 6% to 7% of them appearing once. The data stem from a study of early T cells in non-severe SARS-CoV-2 infection. Overall study: Unsorted whole blood bulk RNA was sequenced, with unpaired chains.

Overall study findings and caveats: Matching results from VDJdb favored anti-spike CD8 responses, leaving private and CD4 specificities undetected.

This TCR derives from an adult who was a healthcare worker with PCR-confirmed SARS-CoV-2 infection or an uninfected control (not recorded which). The chain carries TRBV19 and TRBJ2-1, with TRBD1 matching 11 bases. Input material: whole blood. DNA for the CDR3: TGTGCCAGTAGTACGGGACAGGGGGAATACAATGAGCAGTTCTTC. Protein sequence: CASSTGQGEYNEQFF.